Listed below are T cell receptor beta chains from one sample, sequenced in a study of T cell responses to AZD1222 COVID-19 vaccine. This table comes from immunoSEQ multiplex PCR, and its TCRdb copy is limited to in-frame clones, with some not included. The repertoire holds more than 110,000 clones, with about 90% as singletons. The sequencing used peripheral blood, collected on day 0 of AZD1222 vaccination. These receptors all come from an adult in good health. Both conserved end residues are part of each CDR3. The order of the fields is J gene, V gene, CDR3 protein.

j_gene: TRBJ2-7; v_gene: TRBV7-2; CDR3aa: CASSVSGLAGRYEQYF
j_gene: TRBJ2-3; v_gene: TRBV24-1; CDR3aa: CATVGEEDTQYF
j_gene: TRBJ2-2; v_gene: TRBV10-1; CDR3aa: CASSLSGPGELFF
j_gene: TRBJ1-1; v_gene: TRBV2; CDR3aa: CASSEAIATEAFF
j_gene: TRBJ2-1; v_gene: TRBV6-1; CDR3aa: CASSEALFNEQFF
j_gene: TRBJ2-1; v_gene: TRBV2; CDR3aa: CASKQGASGGGEQFF
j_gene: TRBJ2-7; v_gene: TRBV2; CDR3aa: CASSGYEQYF
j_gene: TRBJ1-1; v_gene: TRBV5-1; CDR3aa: CASSLDSSRSSEAFF
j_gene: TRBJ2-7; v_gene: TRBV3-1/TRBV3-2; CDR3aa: CASSQGRASYEQYF
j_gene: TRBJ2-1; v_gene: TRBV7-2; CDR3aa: CASSFRTSSYNEQFF
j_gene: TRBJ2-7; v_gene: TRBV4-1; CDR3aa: CASSRSADGVSYEQYF
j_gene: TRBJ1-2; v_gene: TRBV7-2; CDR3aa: CASSLVPKQVWYGYTF
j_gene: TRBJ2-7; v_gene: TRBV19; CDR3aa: CASSISGQGPYEQYF
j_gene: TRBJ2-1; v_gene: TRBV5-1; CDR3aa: CASSLDRSYNEQFF
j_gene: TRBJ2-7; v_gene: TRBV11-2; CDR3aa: CASSLDRRAASGRGAYEQYF
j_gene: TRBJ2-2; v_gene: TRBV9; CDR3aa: CASSPEVAGELFF
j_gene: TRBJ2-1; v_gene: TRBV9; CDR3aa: CASSATAGGTDEQFF
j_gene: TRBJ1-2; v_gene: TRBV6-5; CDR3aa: CASRRTAYNYGYTF
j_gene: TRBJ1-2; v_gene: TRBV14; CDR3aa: CASSQPDSLYGYTF
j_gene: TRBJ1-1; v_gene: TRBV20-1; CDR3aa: CSARDLPEAFF
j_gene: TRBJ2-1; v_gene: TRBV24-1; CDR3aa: CATSDAQTSSNEQFF
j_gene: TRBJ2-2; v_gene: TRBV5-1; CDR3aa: CASSFGLGDTGELFF
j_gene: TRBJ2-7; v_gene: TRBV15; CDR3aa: CATSMAEVSFYEQYF
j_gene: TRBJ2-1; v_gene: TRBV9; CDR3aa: CASSEPRTTQTNEQFF
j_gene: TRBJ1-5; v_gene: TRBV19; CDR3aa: CASSITGDSNQPQHF
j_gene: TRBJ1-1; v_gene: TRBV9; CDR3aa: CASSVDRDGTEAFF
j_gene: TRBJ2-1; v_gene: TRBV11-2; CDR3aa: CASSPSGAYNEQFF
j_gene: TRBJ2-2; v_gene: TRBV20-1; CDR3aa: CSASGVAGELFF
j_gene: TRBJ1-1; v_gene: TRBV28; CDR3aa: CASRHSKGRGGRAFF
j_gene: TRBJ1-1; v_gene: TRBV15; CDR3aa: CATSRDRKGLAFF
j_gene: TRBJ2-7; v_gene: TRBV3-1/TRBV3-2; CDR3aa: CASSQDRGLAEQYF
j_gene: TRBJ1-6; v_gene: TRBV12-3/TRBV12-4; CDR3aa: CASSLTGGSPLHF
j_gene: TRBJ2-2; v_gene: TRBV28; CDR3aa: CASSTTHRDRKNTGELFF
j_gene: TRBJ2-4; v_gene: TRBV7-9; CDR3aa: CASSNSKNIQYF
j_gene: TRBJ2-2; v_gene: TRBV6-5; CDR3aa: CASKALTGELFF
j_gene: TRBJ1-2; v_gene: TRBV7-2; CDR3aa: CASSLPGFGANYGYTF
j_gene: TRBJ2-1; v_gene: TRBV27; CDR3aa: CASKSLGGIGSYNEQFF
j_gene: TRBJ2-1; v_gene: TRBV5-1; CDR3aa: CASSLAPGINEQFF
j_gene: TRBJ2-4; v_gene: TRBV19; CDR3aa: CASSRDRGAKNIQYF
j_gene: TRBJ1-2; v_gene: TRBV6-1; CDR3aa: CASSELGGDGYTF
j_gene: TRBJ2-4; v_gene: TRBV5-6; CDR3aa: CASSFGRRNIQYF
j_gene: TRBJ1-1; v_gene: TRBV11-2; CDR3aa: CASSFPTAPGTEAFF
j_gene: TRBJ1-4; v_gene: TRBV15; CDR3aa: CATSRDSGKLFF
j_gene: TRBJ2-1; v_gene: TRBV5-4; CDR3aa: CASSLTGRHEQFF
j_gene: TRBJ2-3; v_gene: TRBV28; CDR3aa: CASNSQGGTDTQYF
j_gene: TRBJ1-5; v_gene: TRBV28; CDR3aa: CASSSRPGASNQPQHF
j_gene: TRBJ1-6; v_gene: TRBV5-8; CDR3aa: CASTLRRTGRSPLHF
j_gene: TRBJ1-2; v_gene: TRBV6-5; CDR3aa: CASSYSHLGRSYGYTF
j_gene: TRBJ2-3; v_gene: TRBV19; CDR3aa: CASSIAVGLAGLGDTQYF
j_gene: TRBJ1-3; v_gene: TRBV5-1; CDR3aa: CASSLKGSGNTIYF